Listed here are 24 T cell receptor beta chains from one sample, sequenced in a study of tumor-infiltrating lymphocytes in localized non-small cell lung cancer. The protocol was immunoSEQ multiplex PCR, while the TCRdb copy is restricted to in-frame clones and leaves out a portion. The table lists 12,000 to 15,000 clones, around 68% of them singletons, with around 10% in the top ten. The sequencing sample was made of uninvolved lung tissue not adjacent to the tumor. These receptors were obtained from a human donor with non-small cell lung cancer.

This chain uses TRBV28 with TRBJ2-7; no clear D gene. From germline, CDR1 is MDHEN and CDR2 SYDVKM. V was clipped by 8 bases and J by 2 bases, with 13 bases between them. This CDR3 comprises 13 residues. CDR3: CASEKVDAYEQYF. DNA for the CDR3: TGTGCCAGCGAGAAGGTGGATGCCTACGAGCAGTACTTC. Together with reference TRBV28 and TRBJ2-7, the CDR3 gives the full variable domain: DVKVTQSSRYLVKRTGEKVFLECVQDMDHENMFWYRQDPGLGLRLIYFSYDVKMKEKGDIPEGYSVSREKKERFSLILESASTNQTSMYLCASEKVDAYEQYFGPGTRLTVT.

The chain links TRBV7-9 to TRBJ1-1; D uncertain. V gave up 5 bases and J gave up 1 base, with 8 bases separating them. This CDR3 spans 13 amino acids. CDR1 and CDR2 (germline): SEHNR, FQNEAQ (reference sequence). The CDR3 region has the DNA TGTGCCAGCAGCCTAGAAACGAACACTGAAGCTTTCTTT. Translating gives CASSLETNTEAFF.

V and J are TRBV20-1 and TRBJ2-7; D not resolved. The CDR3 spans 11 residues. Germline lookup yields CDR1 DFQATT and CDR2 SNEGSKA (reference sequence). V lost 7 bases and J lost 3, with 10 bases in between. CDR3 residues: CSVLVDYEQYF. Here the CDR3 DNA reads TGCAGTGTCCTCGTTGACTACGAGCAGTACTTC.

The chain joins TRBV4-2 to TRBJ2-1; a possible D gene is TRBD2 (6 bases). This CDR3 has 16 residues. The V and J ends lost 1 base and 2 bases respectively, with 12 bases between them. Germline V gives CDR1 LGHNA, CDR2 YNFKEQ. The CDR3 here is CASSQGRDLTYNEQFF. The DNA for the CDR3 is TGTGCCAGCAGCCAAGGGCGGGACCTAACCTACAATGAGCAGTTCTTC.

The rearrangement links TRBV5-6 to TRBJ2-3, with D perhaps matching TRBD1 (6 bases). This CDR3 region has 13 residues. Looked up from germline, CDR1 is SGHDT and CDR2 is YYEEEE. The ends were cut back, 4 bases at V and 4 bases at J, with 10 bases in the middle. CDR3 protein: CASSEQGPDTQYF. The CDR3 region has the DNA TGTGCCAGCAGCGAACAGGGTCCAGATACGCAGTATTTT.

The CDR3 spells CASSEKEGFEAFF. The CDR3 DNA follows: TGTGCCAGCAGTGAAAAGGAGGGTTTTGAAGCTTTCTTT. J is TRBJ1-1 and V is TRBV2, with no clear D. Germline V gene lookup returns CDR1 SNHLY and CDR2 FYNNEI. V dropped 2 bases and J dropped 7 bases, with 11 bases sitting between them. The CDR3 is 13 residues long. The full variable domain, with the rest looked up from reference TRBV2 and TRBJ1-1, is EPEVTQTPSHQVTQMGQEVILRCVPISNHLYFYWYRQILGQKVEFLVSFYNNEISEKSEIFDDQFSVERPDGSNFTLKIRSTKLEDSAMYFCASSEKEGFEAFFGQGTRLTVV.

In nucleotides, the CDR3 is TGCAGCGTTGAAGAAGGGACTAGCGGGAGGACGGATACGCAGTATTTT. Its translation is CSVEEGTSGRTDTQYF. The rearrangement joins TRBV29-1 to TRBJ2-3; the match to TRBD2 covers 15 bases. The V segment lost 0 bases and the J segment 6 bases; nucleotides outside the gene matches: 4. CDR1 and CDR2 (germline): SQVTM, ANQGSEA. The CDR3 consists of 16 residues.

The CDR3: CAISRRGADEQFF. CDR3 nucleotides: TGTGCCATCAGTCGGCGGGGGGCTGATGAGCAGTTCTTC. This chain links TRBV10-3 with TRBJ2-1; 8 bases match TRBD2. Germline V lookup: CDR1 ENHRY, CDR2 SYGVKD. The length of the CDR3 is 13 residues. The J segment lost 8 bases and the V segment lost 5 bases, leaving 5 bases of the junction unmatched.

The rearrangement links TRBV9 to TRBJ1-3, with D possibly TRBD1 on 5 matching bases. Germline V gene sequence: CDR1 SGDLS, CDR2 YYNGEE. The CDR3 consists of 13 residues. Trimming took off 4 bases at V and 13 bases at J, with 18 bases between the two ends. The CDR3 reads CASSSETAGGIYF. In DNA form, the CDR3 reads TGTGCCAGCAGCTCCGAGACGGCCGGGGGTATATATTTT. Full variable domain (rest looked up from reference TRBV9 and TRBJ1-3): DSGVTQTPKHLITATGQRVTLRCSPRSGDLSVYWYQQSLDQGLQFLIQYYNGEERAKGNILERFSAQQFPDLHSELNLSSLELGDSALYFCASSSETAGGIYFGEGSWLTVV.

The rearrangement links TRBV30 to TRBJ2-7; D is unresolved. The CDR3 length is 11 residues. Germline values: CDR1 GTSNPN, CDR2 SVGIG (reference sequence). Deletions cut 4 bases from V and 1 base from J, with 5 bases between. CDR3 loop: CAWTDSYEQYF. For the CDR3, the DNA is TGTGCCTGGACAGATTCCTACGAGCAGTACTTC.

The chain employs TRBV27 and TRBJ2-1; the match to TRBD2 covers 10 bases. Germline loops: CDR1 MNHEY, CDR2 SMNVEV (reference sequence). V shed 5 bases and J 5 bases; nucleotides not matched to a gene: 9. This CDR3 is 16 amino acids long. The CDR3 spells CASSPVERGGDNEQFF. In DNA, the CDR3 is TGTGCCAGCAGTCCCGTTGAGCGGGGGGGGGACAATGAGCAGTTCTTC.

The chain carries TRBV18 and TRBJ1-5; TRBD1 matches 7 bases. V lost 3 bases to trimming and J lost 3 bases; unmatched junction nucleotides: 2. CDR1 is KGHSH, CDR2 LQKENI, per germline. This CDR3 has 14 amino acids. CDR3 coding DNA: TGTGCCAGCTCACCTGACAGGGACAATCAGCCCCAGCATTTT. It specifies CASSPDRDNQPQHF.

CDR3 amino acids: CASSVSPWGTEAFF. CDR3 in DNA: TGTGCCAGCAGCGTTTCCCCTTGGGGAACTGAAGCTTTCTTT. The gene calls are TRBV9 and TRBJ1-1; D is unresolved. Germline V lookup: CDR1 SGDLS, CDR2 YYNGEE. The V end lost 2 bases, the J end lost 5 bases, and 13 bases lay between the germline ends. The CDR3 contains 14 residues. The variable domain in full, completed from reference TRBV9 and TRBJ1-1, reads DSGVTQTPKHLITATGQRVTLRCSPRSGDLSVYWYQQSLDQGLQFLIQYYNGEERAKGNILERFSAQQFPDLHSELNLSSLELGDSALYFCASSVSPWGTEAFFGQGTRLTVV.

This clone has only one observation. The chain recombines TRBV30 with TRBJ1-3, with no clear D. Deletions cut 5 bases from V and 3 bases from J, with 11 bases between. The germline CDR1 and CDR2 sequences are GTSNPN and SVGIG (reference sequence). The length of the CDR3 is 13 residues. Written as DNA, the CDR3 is TGTGCCTGGGCCCAGGAGTTTGGAAACACCATATATTTT. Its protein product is CAWAQEFGNTIYF.

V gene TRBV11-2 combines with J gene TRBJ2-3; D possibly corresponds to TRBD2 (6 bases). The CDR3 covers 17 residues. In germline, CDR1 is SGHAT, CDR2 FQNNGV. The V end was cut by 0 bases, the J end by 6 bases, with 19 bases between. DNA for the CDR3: TGTGCCAGCAGCTTAGATCGGCTGGGGGGTAGGGGTGATACGCAGTATTTT. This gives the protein CASSLDRLGGRGDTQYF.

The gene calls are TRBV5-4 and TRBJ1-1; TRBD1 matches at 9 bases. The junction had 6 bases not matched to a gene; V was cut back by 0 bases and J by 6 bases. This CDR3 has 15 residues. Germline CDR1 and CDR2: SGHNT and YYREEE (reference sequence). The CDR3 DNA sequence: TGTGCCAGCAGCTTGGGTGACAGGGGGTGGCCTGAAGCTTTCTTT. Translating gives CASSLGDRGWPEAFF.

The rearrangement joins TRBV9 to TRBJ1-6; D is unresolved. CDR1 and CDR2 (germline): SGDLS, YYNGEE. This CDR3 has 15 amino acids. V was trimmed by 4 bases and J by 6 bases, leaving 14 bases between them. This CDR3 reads CASSLGRAINSPLHF. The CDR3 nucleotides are TGTGCCAGCAGCTTGGGGAGGGCGATTAATTCACCCCTCCACTTT.

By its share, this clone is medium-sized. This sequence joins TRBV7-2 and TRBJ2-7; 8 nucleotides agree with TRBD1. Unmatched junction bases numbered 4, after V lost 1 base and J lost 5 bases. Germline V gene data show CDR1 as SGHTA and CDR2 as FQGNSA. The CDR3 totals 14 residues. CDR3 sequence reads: CASSLGHRGNEQYV. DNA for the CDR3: TGTGCCAGCAGCTTAGGTCACAGGGGGAACGAGCAGTACGTC.

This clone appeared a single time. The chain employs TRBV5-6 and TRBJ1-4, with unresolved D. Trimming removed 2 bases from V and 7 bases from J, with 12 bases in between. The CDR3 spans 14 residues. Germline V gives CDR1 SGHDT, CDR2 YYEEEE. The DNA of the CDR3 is TGTGCCAGCAGCTTATCTTTGAGGGTTGAAAAACTGTTTTTT. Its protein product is CASSLSLRVEKLFF. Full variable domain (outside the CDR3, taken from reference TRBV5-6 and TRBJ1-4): DAGVTQSPTHLIKTRGQQVTLRCSPKSGHDTVSWYQQALGQGPQFIFQYYEEEERQRGNFPDRFSGHQFPNYSSELNVNALLLGDSALYLCASSLSLRVEKLFFGSGTQLSVL.

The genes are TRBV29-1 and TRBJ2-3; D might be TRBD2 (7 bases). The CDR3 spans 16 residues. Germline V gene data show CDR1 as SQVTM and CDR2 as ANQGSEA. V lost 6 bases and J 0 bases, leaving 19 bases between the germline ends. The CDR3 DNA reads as TGCAGCGTCCGAAGGGGGGGACCGGGGAGCACAGATACGCAGTATTTT. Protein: CSVRRGGPGSTDTQYF.

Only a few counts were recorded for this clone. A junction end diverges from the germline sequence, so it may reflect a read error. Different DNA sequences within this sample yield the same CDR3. CDR3 bases: TGTGCTAGCAGCTCACAGGTGAACACTGAAGCTTTCTTT. Encoded protein: CASSSQVNTEAFF. The genes are TRBV7-7 and TRBJ1-1; D is perhaps TRBD1 (5 bases). The CDR3 is 13 residues long. Germline V gives CDR1 SSHAT, CDR2 FNYEAQ (reference sequence).

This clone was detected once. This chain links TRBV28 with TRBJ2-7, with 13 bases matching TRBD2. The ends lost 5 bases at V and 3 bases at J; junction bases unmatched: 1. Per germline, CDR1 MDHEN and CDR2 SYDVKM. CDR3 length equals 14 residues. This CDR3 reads CASSRTSGSYEQYF. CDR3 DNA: TGTGCCAGCAGTAGGACTAGCGGGAGCTACGAGCAGTACTTC.

In DNA, the CDR3 is TGTGCCAGCAGCCTCAGGGGTTTTGGCACTGAAGCTTTCTTT. Residues: CASSLRGFGTEAFF. The V gene is TRBV7-2, the J gene TRBJ1-1, with D maybe TRBD1 (6 bases). The V and J ends lost 5 bases and 4 bases respectively, with 14 bases between them. The germline V gene has CDR1 SGHTA and CDR2 FQGNSA. CDR3 length: 14 amino acids.

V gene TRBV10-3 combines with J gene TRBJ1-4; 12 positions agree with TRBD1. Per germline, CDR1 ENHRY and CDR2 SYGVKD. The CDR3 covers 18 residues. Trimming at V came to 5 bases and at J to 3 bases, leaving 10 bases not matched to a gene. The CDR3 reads CAISQGTGGKGPNEKLFF. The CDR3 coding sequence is TGTGCCATCAGTCAAGGGACAGGGGGCAAGGGGCCTAATGAAAAACTGTTTTTT.